The 31 T cell receptor beta chains given below trace back to one sample, sequenced in a study of shared clonotypes between healthy human individuals. The assay was immunoSEQ multiplex PCR, and TCRdb's table has in-frame clones only and misses some. The sample lists under 2.5 million clones, 85% to 95% occurring once. Sequenced sample: naive CD4+ T cells from PBMCs. Subset defined: CD45RA+ positively selected. The source of these receptors is a man between 18 and 29 years old in good health. Some clones in this sample may be carry-over from other donors' samples.

V usage is TRBV6-5 and J usage is TRBJ1-1; D ambiguous. Trimming took 0 bases from V and 3 from J, leaving 8 bases between them. Germline CDR1 reads MNHEY; CDR2 reads SVGAGI. The CDR3 length is 14 residues. CDR3: CASSYSTSYTEAFF. The CDR3, as DNA: TGTGCCAGCAGTTACTCTACGTCGTACACTGAAGCTTTCTTT.

Remarks on this clone: This sample includes further DNA sequences coding for the same CDR3. The chain has TRBV30 and TRBJ2-7; D may be TRBD1 or TRBD2 (5 bases each). The V gene's germline CDR1 is GTSNPN and CDR2 SVGIG (reference sequence). This CDR3 is built from 12 residues. V shed 2 bases and J shed 4 bases, with 9 bases lying between them. In nucleotides, the CDR3 is TGTGCCTGGAGTAGGGACCGATACGAGCAGTACTTC. Protein: CAWSRDRYEQYF.

This clone was seen only once. The CDR3 DNA reads TGTGCCAGCAGCTCCTGGACTAGCGGCGAGCAGTACTTC. Translated: CASSSWTSGEQYF. The chain joins TRBV7-2 to TRBJ2-7, with 10 bases aligning to TRBD2. The junction had 3 bases not matched to a gene; V was cut back by 4 bases and J by 6 bases. In germline, CDR1 is SGHTA, CDR2 FQGNSA. CDR3 size: 13 residues.

The J gene is TRBJ1-1, the V gene TRBV6-5; no reliable D call. V was trimmed by 4 bases and J by 4 bases, leaving 16 bases between them. CDR1 is MNHEY, CDR2 SVGAGI, per germline. The CDR3 extends over 15 amino acids. The CDR3 reads CASSSSRAPSTEAFF. CDR3 coding DNA: TGTGCCAGCAGTTCCTCTCGGGCCCCTAGCACTGAAGCTTTCTTT.

The chain joins TRBV4-1 to TRBJ1-4; tentative D call: TRBD1 (6 bases). The CDR3 sequence is 15 residues long. Trimming pared 1 base from V and 8 bases from J, leaving 14 bases between. The germline V gene encodes CDR1 MGHRA and CDR2 YSYEKL. The CDR3 DNA follows: TGCGCCAGCAGCCAAGTGGGAGGGGGATTGGAAAAACTGTTTTTT. This gives the protein CASSQVGGGLEKLFF.

The rearrangement joins TRBV6-6 to TRBJ2-7; D is uncertain. Trimming left V 5 bases short and J 0 bases short, with 11 bases between. The CDR3 spans 14 residues. Germline V CDR1 and CDR2: MNHNY, SVGAGI (reference sequence). This CDR3 is CASSRDSGSYEQYF. Here the CDR3 DNA reads TGTGCCAGCAGTCGCGACTCAGGCTCCTACGAGCAGTACTTC.

This rearrangement joins TRBV5-1 to TRBJ2-1, with 10 bases matching TRBD2. The CDR3 totals 20 residues. V lost 0 bases, J lost 0 bases, and 12 bases stayed unmatched. The germline V gene has CDR1 SGHRS and CDR2 YFSETQ. CDR3 in amino acids: CASSLARGLAGADSYNEQFF. The CDR3 bases are TGCGCCAGCAGCTTGGCCAGGGGGCTAGCGGGGGCCGACTCCTACAATGAGCAGTTCTTC.

The chain has TRBV19 and TRBJ1-1, with TRBD1 identical over 8 bases. V shed 4 bases, J shed 7 bases, and the junction held 17 bases outside the gene matches. The germline gives CDR1 LNHDA, CDR2 SQIVND (reference sequence). CDR3 length: 17 residues. The CDR3 here is CASSTTGQGARRSEAFF. The CDR3, as DNA: TGTGCCAGTAGTACAACGGGCCAGGGGGCGCGCCGTAGTGAAGCTTTCTTT.

The chain joins TRBV5-6 to TRBJ2-2, with TRBD1 matching 8 bases. V gave up 0 bases and J gave up 5 bases; unmatched junction bases: 6. The CDR3 length is 16 residues. CDR1 is SGHDT, CDR2 YYEEEE, per germline. In DNA, the CDR3 is TGTGCCAGCAGCTTGGTCCACAGGGGGAGGACCGGGGAGCTGTTTTTT. This encodes CASSLVHRGRTGELFF. Combining the CDR3 with reference TRBV5-6 and TRBJ2-2 gives the whole variable domain DAGVTQSPTHLIKTRGQQVTLRCSPKSGHDTVSWYQQALGQGPQFIFQYYEEEERQRGNFPDRFSGHQFPNYSSELNVNALLLGDSALYLCASSLVHRGRTGELFFGEGSRLTVL.

The chain couples TRBV9 to TRBJ1-2; D not resolved. V was shortened by 2 bases and J by 4 bases, with 18 bases between the two germline ends. From germline, CDR1 is SGDLS and CDR2 YYNGEE. The CDR3 totals 16 residues. CDR3 residues: CASSVDPPPGAYGYTF. CDR3 bases: TGTGCCAGCAGCGTTGACCCTCCTCCGGGCGCCTATGGCTACACCTTC.

This clone was picked up one time. This chain joins TRBV5-3 and TRBJ2-7; D gene ambiguous. TRBV5-3 is an open reading frame, and its role is uncertain. The CDR3 consists of 15 residues. V was pared by 0 bases and J by 4 bases, with 14 bases between. The CDR3 spells CARSLGLSRIYEQYF. The CDR3 DNA sequence: TGTGCCAGAAGCTTGGGTCTTTCACGTATTTACGAGCAGTACTTC.

The V call is TRBV5-8, the J call TRBJ2-5; no clear D gene. V was trimmed by 2 bases and J by 2 bases, leaving 13 bases between them. CDR3 length: 15 amino acids. Germline CDR1 reads SGHTS; CDR2 reads YDEGEE. CDR3: CASSFRQAEQETQYF. In DNA form, the CDR3 reads TGTGCCAGCAGCTTCCGCCAGGCAGAGCAAGAGACCCAGTACTTC.

The CDR3 bases are TGTGCCTGGAGAAGCCGGACAGCCTCTAACTATGGCTACACCTTC. It is translated as CAWRSRTASNYGYTF. The gene calls are TRBV30 and TRBJ1-2; D is possibly TRBD1 (6 bases). The CDR3 spans 15 residues. The germline gives CDR1 GTSNPN, CDR2 SVGIG (reference sequence). The V end lost 3 bases, the J end lost 0 bases, and 14 bases lay between the germline ends.

This chain connects TRBV5-5 to TRBJ1-4, with 7 bases fitting TRBD1. Per the germline V gene, CDR1 is SGHKS and CDR2 is YYEKEE (reference sequence). CDR3 length: 13 residues. V was pared by 3 bases and J by 7 bases, with 3 bases of the junction left unmatched. The DNA for the CDR3 is TGTGCCAGCAGCTCCGACAGGGTTGAAAAACTGTTTTTT. This encodes CASSSDRVEKLFF.

The genes are TRBV9 and TRBJ2-1; possible D gene TRBD1, 6 bases. The CDR3 is 14 amino acids. The ends were cut back, 1 base at V and 3 bases at J, with 8 bases in the middle. Germline V gene lookup returns CDR1 SGDLS and CDR2 YYNGEE. Here the CDR3 reads CASSVQGHYNEQFF. CDR3 DNA: TGTGCCAGCAGCGTACAGGGGCACTACAATGAGCAGTTCTTC.

This clone was seen a single time. This chain links TRBV2 with TRBJ2-7; 7 positions match TRBD1. Looked up from germline, CDR1 is SNHLY and CDR2 is FYNNEI. There are 13 residues in the CDR3. V lost 9 bases and J lost 6; bases outside the gene matches: 11. The CDR3 DNA sequence: TGTGCCAGGTTGGACAGGAGTGGGAGCGAGCAGTACTTC. This sequence encodes CARLDRSGSEQYF. The full variable domain, completed using reference TRBV2 and TRBJ2-7, is EPEVTQTPSHQVTQMGQEVILRCVPISNHLYFYWYRQILGQKVEFLVSFYNNEISEKSEIFDDQFSVERPDGSNFTLKIRSTKLEDSAMYFCARLDRSGSEQYFGPGTRLTVT.

This clone was observed a single time. The chain uses TRBV18 and TRBJ2-7; perhaps TRBD1 as D (5 bases). Trimming shortened V by 6 bases and J by 6 bases, and 15 bases separated the two germline ends. The CDR3 loop spans 13 amino acids. From germline, CDR1 is KGHSH and CDR2 LQKENI. CDR3 region: CASSNTQEVEQYF. CDR3 in DNA: TGTGCCAGCTCTAATACACAGGAAGTCGAGCAGTACTTC.

V gene TRBV28 combines with J gene TRBJ1-4, with 7 bases identical to TRBD1. Germline V lookup: CDR1 MDHEN, CDR2 SYDVKM. This CDR3 region has 14 residues. V trimming: 6 bases; J trimming: 4 bases; junction bases outside the gene matches: 5. The CDR3 protein is CASRTQGVNEKLFF. DNA for the CDR3: TGTGCCAGCAGAACCCAGGGGGTTAATGAAAAACTGTTTTTT.

This chain links TRBV5-4 with TRBJ2-1; 10 bases align to TRBD2. The CDR3 sequence is 17 residues long. V lost 0 bases to trimming and J lost 4 bases; unmatched junction nucleotides: 7. Germline CDR1 SGHNT, CDR2 YYREEE (reference sequence). The CDR3 bases are TGTGCCAGCAGCTTGGCCCCAGCGGGAGGGTCTTACAATGAGCAGTTCTTC. Translating it yields CASSLAPAGGSYNEQFF.

This chain links TRBV10-3 with TRBJ2-6; D unclear. The germline CDR1 and CDR2 sequences are ENHRY and SYGVKD. CDR3 length: 13 residues. V lost 7 bases to trimming and J lost 0 bases, with 4 bases between them. For the CDR3, the DNA is TGTGCCATCATGGCCTCTGGGGCCAACGTCCTGACTTTC. Amino acid sequence: CAIMASGANVLTF.

Only one count was recorded for this clone. This rearrangement joins TRBV9 to TRBJ2-1; TRBD2 matches 12 bases. Germline CDR1 and CDR2: SGDLS and YYNGEE. This CDR3 is built from 14 residues. V was clipped by 3 bases and J by 7 bases; unmatched bases: 2. This CDR3 is CASSASGRANEQFF. The CDR3 region has the DNA TGTGCCAGCAGCGCTAGCGGGAGGGCAAATGAGCAGTTCTTC.

The chain employs TRBV11-2 and TRBJ1-1; D is unresolved. V was shortened by 4 bases and J by 5 bases, with 11 bases between the two germline ends. The germline V gene encodes CDR1 SGHAT and CDR2 FQNNGV. The CDR3 contains 13 residues. The CDR3 coding sequence is TGTGCCAGCAGCTCACCCTCCCGGACTGAAGCTTTCTTT. Its translation: CASSSPSRTEAFF. The whole variable domain, remainder taken from reference TRBV11-2 and TRBJ1-1, is EAGVAQSPRYKIIEKRQSVAFWCNPISGHATLYWYQQILGQGPKLLIQFQNNGVVDDSQLPKDRFSAERLKGVDSTLKIQPAKLEDSAVYLCASSSPSRTEAFFGQGTRLTVV.

V is TRBV11-2 and J is TRBJ1-2; tentatively, D is TRBD1 (6 bases). Between the trimmed V and J ends, which lost 5 bases and 0 bases, there was a span of 25 bases. Germline CDR1 is SGHAT and CDR2 is FQNNGV. The CDR3 has 19 amino acids. The CDR3 reads CASSERFGGPLISNYGYTF. The DNA of the CDR3 is TGTGCCAGCAGCGAGAGATTCGGGGGCCCACTCATTTCTAACTATGGCTACACCTTC.

As concerns this clone: This specimen includes other DNA sequences encoding the same CDR3. The chain employs TRBV5-1 and TRBJ2-1; D unclear. Per the germline V gene, CDR1 is SGHRS and CDR2 is YFSETQ. V gave up 1 base and J gave up 6 bases, with 5 bases separating them. This CDR3 has 12 residues. CDR3 residues: CASSLSTNEQFF. The DNA for the CDR3 is TGCGCCAGCAGCTTGTCAACCAATGAGCAGTTCTTC.

Comments on this clone: The same CDR3 also results from other DNA sequences found in this sample. The chain combines TRBV28 with TRBJ2-7; no clear D. CDR1 is MDHEN, CDR2 SYDVKM, per germline. CDR3 length: 12 amino acids. Trimming took off 3 bases at V and 3 bases at J, with 6 bases between the two ends. Here the CDR3 DNA reads TGTGCCAGCAGTTTGGCATACTACGAGCAGTACTTC. It is translated as CASSLAYYEQYF.

The chain has TRBV11-2 and TRBJ2-1; D unclear. The germline V gene has CDR1 SGHAT and CDR2 FQNNGV. V was trimmed by 3 bases and J by 9 bases, leaving 3 bases between them. The CDR3 has 10 residues. The CDR3, as DNA: TGTGCCAGCAGCTTGATTGAGCAGTTCTTC. Translating it yields CASSLIEQFF.

V and J are TRBV5-1 and TRBJ2-1; TRBD1 is a possible D gene (6 bases). CDR1 and CDR2 from the germline V gene are SGHRS and YFSETQ. V was cut by 5 bases and J by 2 bases, with 8 bases left in between. CDR3 length: 13 residues. The CDR3 loop reads CASRGDTYNEQFF. The CDR3 DNA follows: TGCGCCAGCAGAGGGGACACCTACAATGAGCAGTTCTTC.

The V call is TRBV12-5, the J call TRBJ2-7; D gene unclear. CDR1 is LGHNT and CDR2 is FRNRAP in the germline V gene. This CDR3 has 12 residues. The V gene lost 7 bases and the J gene lost 7 bases, with 14 bases spanning the gap. The CDR3 DNA reads as TGTGCTAGTGCCAGACTTTTTGGTGAGCAGTACTTC. It encodes CASARLFGEQYF.

The chain carries TRBV7-8 and TRBJ1-1; no firm D call. V was trimmed by 5 bases and J by 2 bases, leaving 12 bases between them. Germline CDR1 is SGHVS and CDR2 is FQNEAQ. This CDR3 has 14 residues. The CDR3 DNA follows: TGTGCCAGCAGCCCCGGTACGGCTAACACTGAAGCTTTCTTT. This codes for CASSPGTANTEAFF.

V and J are TRBV28 and TRBJ1-1; no reliable D call. The CDR3 has 14 amino acids. Trimming took off 5 bases at V and 11 bases at J, with 21 bases between the two ends. Germline values: CDR1 MDHEN, CDR2 SYDVKM. In nucleotides, the CDR3 is TGTGCCAGCAGTCCGTCAACCGGGGATCCACGGGCTTTCTTT. Its protein is CASSPSTGDPRAFF.

V is TRBV5-1 and J is TRBJ2-1; D gene unclear. Germline V gives CDR1 SGHRS, CDR2 YFSETQ. V was cut by 4 bases and J by 0 bases, with 11 bases left in between. This CDR3 is 15 amino acids long. The CDR3 DNA reads as TGCGCCAGCAGCGCGAGCTGGACCTCCTACAATGAGCAGTTCTTC. Protein sequence: CASSASWTSYNEQFF.